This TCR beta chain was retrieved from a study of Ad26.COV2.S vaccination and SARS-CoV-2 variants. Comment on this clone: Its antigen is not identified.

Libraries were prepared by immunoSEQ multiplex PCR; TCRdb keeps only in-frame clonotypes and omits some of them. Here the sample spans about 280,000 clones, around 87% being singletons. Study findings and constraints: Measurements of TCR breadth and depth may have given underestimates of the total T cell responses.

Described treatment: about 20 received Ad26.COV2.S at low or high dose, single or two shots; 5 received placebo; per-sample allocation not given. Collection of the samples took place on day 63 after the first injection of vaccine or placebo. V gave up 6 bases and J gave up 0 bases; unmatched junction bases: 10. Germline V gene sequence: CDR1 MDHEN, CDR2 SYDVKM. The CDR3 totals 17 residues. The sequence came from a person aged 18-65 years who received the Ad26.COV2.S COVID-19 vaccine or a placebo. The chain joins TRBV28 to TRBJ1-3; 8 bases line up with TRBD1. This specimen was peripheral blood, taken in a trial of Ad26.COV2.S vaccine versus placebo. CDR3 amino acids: CASRSSGGQSSGNTIYF. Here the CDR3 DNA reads TGTGCCAGCAGATCTTCAGGGGGCCAAAGCTCTGGAAACACCATATATTTT.